A single sample gave rise to the 32 T cell receptor beta chains below, sequenced in a study of CD8 T cells in Susac syndrome. Random hexamers were used to reverse transcribe roughly 0.5 to 1 ug of RNA. TCRdb ran MiXCR on the immunoSEQ multiplex PCR reads and lists one entry per CDR3 protein. The table lists 400,000 to 550,000 distinct CDR3 sequences, around 83% of them singletons. Source material: CD8+ T cells from PBMCs. Receptor source: a human donor with multiple sclerosis.

This clonotype was seen a handful of times. The rearrangement uses TRBV12-3 or TRBV12-4 and TRBJ2-1; TRBD1 or TRBD2 may be the D gene (6 bases each). Trimming pared 6 bases from V and 6 bases from J, leaving 18 bases between. The CDR3 has 15 residues. CDR3 protein: CASSPRGVNFNEQFF. CDR3 bases: TGTGCCAGCAGCCCAAGGGGGGTTAACTTCAATGAGCAGTTCTTC.

The V call is TRBV27, the J call TRBJ2-1; 9 nucleotides match TRBD2. This CDR3 is 16 amino acids long. Per germline, CDR1 MNHEY and CDR2 SMNVEV (reference sequence). V dropped 3 bases and J dropped 9; count of bases not matched to a gene: 12. This CDR3 reads CASSFIWREGFGEQFF. The CDR3 coding sequence is TGTGCCAGCAGTTTTATTTGGCGGGAGGGTTTTGGTGAGCAGTTCTTC.

This rearrangement joins TRBV30 to TRBJ2-1; TRBD2 matches at 10 bases. CDR1 and CDR2 from the germline V gene are GTSNPN and SVGIG (reference sequence). The V gene end was trimmed by 4 bases and the J gene end by 7 bases; junction bases not matched to a gene: 13. The CDR3 consists of 16 residues. The DNA of the CDR3 is TGTGCCTGGACTAGCGGGAGTTACAGTACCGCGAATGAGCAGTTCTTC. Translation: CAWTSGSYSTANEQFF.

This chain links TRBV6-5 with TRBJ1-2; D gene unclear. Trimming took 0 bases from V and 3 from J, leaving 8 bases between them. This CDR3 contains 14 residues. The germline gives CDR1 MNHEY, CDR2 SVGAGI. For the CDR3, the DNA is TGTGCCAGCAGTTACTCGAAAGACTACTATGGCTACACCTTC. Translation: CASSYSKDYYGYTF.

This chain uses TRBV27 with TRBJ2-1, with 9 bases fitting TRBD1. Germline trimming cut 6 bases from V and 6 bases from J; bases unmatched to any gene: 9. The CDR3 loop spans 15 amino acids. Looked up from germline, CDR1 is MNHEY and CDR2 is SMNVEV (reference sequence). The CDR3 bases are TGTGCCAGCAGACACCCGGGACAGGGAGGCAATGAGCAGTTCTTC. Translating gives CASRHPGQGGNEQFF.

The chain carries TRBV4-1 and TRBJ2-3; no firm D call. The V gene lost 2 bases and the J gene lost 4 bases, with 16 bases spanning the gap. This CDR3 region has 16 residues. Germline CDR1 is MGHRA and CDR2 is YSYEKL. In nucleotides, the CDR3 is TGCGCCAGCAGCCAACGTTCGGTACGGGTGGCAGATACGCAGTATTTT. This sequence encodes CASSQRSVRVADTQYF.

The chain combines TRBV7-6 with TRBJ2-3; 7 bases fit TRBD2. The CDR3 is 17 amino acids. Trimming cost V 5 bases and J 0 bases; bases outside gene matches: 11. Germline lookup yields CDR1 SGHVS and CDR2 FNYEAQ. CDR3 residues: CASSPGLSGASTDTQYF. CDR3 nucleotide sequence: TGTGCCAGCAGCCCCGGACTAAGCGGGGCTAGCACAGATACGCAGTATTTT. Filled out from reference TRBV7-6 and TRBJ2-3, the complete variable domain reads GAGVSQSPRYKVTKRGQDVALRCDPISGHVSLYWYRQALGQGPEFLTYFNYEAQQDKSGLPNDRFSAERPEGSISTLTIQRTEQRDSAMYRCASSPGLSGASTDTQYFGPGTRLTVL.

The chain couples TRBV7-2 to TRBJ2-1; no reliable D call. This CDR3 has 13 amino acids. Germline CDR1 is SGHTA and CDR2 is FQGNSA. With 2 bases removed from V and 8 bases from J, the gap between germline ends came to 10 bases. The CDR3 coding sequence is TGTGCCAGCAGCTTAAAGGTATTGGATGAGCAGTTCTTC. It translates to CASSLKVLDEQFF.

This chain connects TRBV19 to TRBJ2-3, with D hard to call. The germline V gene encodes CDR1 LNHDA and CDR2 SQIVND (reference sequence). This CDR3 region has 15 residues. The ends were cut back, 0 bases at V and 2 bases at J, with 9 bases in the middle. The CDR3 spells CASSIDAGATDTQYF. The CDR3 coding sequence is TGTGCCAGTAGTATAGATGCCGGAGCCACAGATACGCAGTATTTT.

J is TRBJ1-2 and V is TRBV5-1, with TRBD1 matching 8 bases. Germline V gene lookup returns CDR1 SGHRS and CDR2 YFSETQ. This CDR3 has 16 residues. The trim removed 1 base at V and 0 bases at J, leaving 5 bases unmatched. The CDR3 sequence: CASSLPRQGTNYGYTF. In nucleotides, the CDR3 is TGCGCCAGCAGCTTGCCCCGACAGGGGACTAACTATGGCTACACCTTC. The full variable domain, with the rest looked up from reference TRBV5-1 and TRBJ1-2, is KAGVTQTPRYLIKTRGQQVTLSCSPISGHRSVSWYQQTPGQGLQFLFEYFSETQRNKGNFPGRFSGRQFSNSRSEMNVSTLELGDSALYLCASSLPRQGTNYGYTFGSGTRLTVV.

V and J are TRBV27 and TRBJ2-1; D is unresolved. The CDR3 loop spans 13 amino acids. V dropped 3 bases and J dropped 7 bases, with 10 bases sitting between them. CDR1 is MNHEY and CDR2 is SMNVEV in the germline V gene (reference sequence). This CDR3 is CASSLDGLNEQFF. The CDR3 coding sequence is TGTGCCAGCAGTTTGGACGGTCTGAATGAGCAGTTCTTC.

V and J are TRBV4-1 and TRBJ2-1; D possibly corresponds to TRBD2 (6 bases). The CDR3 runs to 14 residues. CDR1 and CDR2 (germline): MGHRA, YSYEKL. Between the trimmed V and J ends, which lost 1 base and 5 bases, there was a span of 9 bases. The CDR3 DNA follows: TGCGCCAGCAGCCAAGGGGACTTGGACAATGAGCAGTTCTTC. The encoded protein is CASSQGDLDNEQFF.

The rearrangement uses TRBV30 and TRBJ2-1; the match to TRBD2 covers 13 bases. Trimming took 3 bases from V and 3 from J; bases not matched to a gene: 5. CDR3 size: 16 residues. Per germline, CDR1 GTSNPN and CDR2 SVGIG (reference sequence). CDR3 residues: CAWRQLAGGGYNEQFF. CDR3 in DNA: TGTGCCTGGAGGCAACTAGCGGGAGGGGGCTACAATGAGCAGTTCTTC. The full variable domain, with the rest looked up from reference TRBV30 and TRBJ2-1, is SQTIHQWPATLVQPVGSPLSLECTVEGTSNPNLYWYRQAAGRGLQLLFYSVGIGQISSEVPQNLSASRPQDRQFILSSKKLLLSDSGFYLCAWRQLAGGGYNEQFFGPGTRLTVL.

This clonotype was picked up one time. The CDR3 region has the DNA TGCGCCAGCAGCAGTGGGACGGACCTAACTGAAGCTTTCTTT. Amino acids: CASSSGTDLTEAFF. The chain links TRBV5-1 to TRBJ1-1, with D perhaps matching TRBD1 (5 bases). Trimming shortened V by 4 bases and J by 5 bases, and 15 bases separated the two germline ends. The CDR3 spans 14 residues. Germline V CDR1 and CDR2: SGHRS, YFSETQ. Drawing the rest from reference TRBV5-1 and TRBJ1-1, the complete variable domain is KAGVTQTPRYLIKTRGQQVTLSCSPISGHRSVSWYQQTPGQGLQFLFEYFSETQRNKGNFPGRFSGRQFSNSRSEMNVSTLELGDSALYLCASSSGTDLTEAFFGQGTRLTVV.

The rearrangement joins TRBV5-8 to TRBJ2-1; D might be TRBD2 (6 bases). The germline CDR1 and CDR2 sequences are SGHTS and YDEGEE. The CDR3 loop spans 13 amino acids. Trimming removed 4 bases at V and 10 bases at J, with 15 bases between. The DNA of the CDR3 is TGTGCCAGCAGCAACTCTGGGGGAGGCGAGCAGTTCTTC. Amino acid sequence: CASSNSGGGEQFF.

The chain is built from TRBV2 and TRBJ2-1; TRBD1 is a possible D gene (5 bases). The CDR3 runs to 13 residues. Between the trimmed V and J ends, which lost 3 bases and 9 bases, there was a span of 12 bases. CDR1 is SNHLY, CDR2 FYNNEI, per germline. The DNA for the CDR3 is TGTGCCAGCAGTGATTTAGGGGAAATTGAGCAGTTCTTC. This encodes CASSDLGEIEQFF.

The chain is built from TRBV6-1 and TRBJ1-1; no firm D call. CDR1 and CDR2 from the germline V gene are MNHNS and SASEGT. V was clipped by 3 bases and J by 2 bases, with 10 bases between them. CDR3 length: 14 amino acids. The CDR3, as DNA: TGTGCCAGCAGTGATCTGGGCGTTAACACTGAAGCTTTCTTT. Its protein product is CASSDLGVNTEAFF.

This chain joins TRBV12-5 and TRBJ2-5, with D possibly being TRBD1 or TRBD2 (5 bases each). The germline CDR1 and CDR2 sequences are LGHNT and FRNRAP. With 6 bases removed from V and 0 bases from J, the gap between germline ends came to 14 bases. This CDR3 comprises 15 residues. The CDR3: CASGSGTVYQETQYF. CDR3 nucleotides: TGTGCTAGTGGGTCCGGGACGGTGTACCAAGAGACCCAGTACTTC. The full variable domain, rest sourced from reference TRBV12-5 and TRBJ2-5, is DARVTQTPRHKVTEMGQEVTMRCQPILGHNTVFWYRQTMMQGLELLAYFRNRAPLDDSGMPKDRFSAEMPDATLATLKIQPSEPRDSAVYFCASGSGTVYQETQYFGPGTRLLVL.

This clonotype has only one observation. V usage is TRBV6-1 and J usage is TRBJ1-1; weak D call: TRBD1 (5 bases). Germline assignment: CDR1 MNHNS and CDR2 SASEGT. V shed 0 bases and J shed 7 bases, with 12 bases lying between them. This CDR3 region has 14 residues. CDR3 nucleotide sequence: TGTGCCAGCAGTGAAGCGGGTTCAGGGCATGAAGCTTTCTTT. This sequence encodes CASSEAGSGHEAFF.

The chain joins TRBV12-5 to TRBJ2-1; TRBD1 matches at 9 bases. V was clipped by 7 bases and J by 7 bases; unmatched bases: 17. This CDR3 spans 17 amino acids. CDR1 LGHNT and CDR2 FRNRAP come from the germline V gene. CDR3 in amino acids: CASAVDDGPQGANEQFF. CDR3 nucleotide sequence: TGTGCTAGTGCAGTTGACGACGGCCCACAGGGGGCTAATGAGCAGTTCTTC. The whole variable domain, remainder taken from reference TRBV12-5 and TRBJ2-1, is DARVTQTPRHKVTEMGQEVTMRCQPILGHNTVFWYRQTMMQGLELLAYFRNRAPLDDSGMPKDRFSAEMPDATLATLKIQPSEPRDSAVYFCASAVDDGPQGANEQFFGPGTRLTVL.

This clonotype was recorded only once. The chain uses TRBV10-2 and TRBJ1-2, with D possibly TRBD1 on 6 matching bases. Deletions cut 3 bases from V and 2 bases from J, with 16 bases between. The CDR3 is made up of 16 amino acids. Germline CDR1 and CDR2: WSHSY and SAAADI. The CDR3 DNA is TGCGCCAGCAGTGAATTACAGGGACCTTTCAACTATGGCTACACCTTC. Its translation is CASSELQGPFNYGYTF.

The chain is built from TRBV4-1 and TRBJ1-1; the match to TRBD1 covers 8 bases. The CDR3 covers 18 residues. The ends lost 4 bases at V and 1 base at J; junction bases unmatched: 14. Germline V gene sequence: CDR1 MGHRA, CDR2 YSYEKL. The CDR3 DNA sequence: TGCGCCAGCAGCCCTCCGGGGACAGGACCGCAAACGAACACTGAAGCTTTCTTT. As protein: CASSPPGTGPQTNTEAFF.

The gene calls are TRBV29-1 and TRBJ2-3, with 9 nucleotides matching TRBD1. Germline CDR1 reads SQVTM; CDR2 reads ANQGSEA. V lost 6 bases and J lost 2; bases outside the gene matches: 9. The CDR3 totals 15 residues. The CDR3 DNA reads as TGCAGCGTCATACGGACAGGGGCCGCCACAGATACGCAGTATTTT. Amino acids: CSVIRTGAATDTQYF.

The chain joins TRBV19 to TRBJ2-1; D assignment may be TRBD1 or TRBD2 (5 bases each). The germline V gene has CDR1 LNHDA and CDR2 SQIVND (reference sequence). The germline V and J ends were trimmed by 4 bases and 6 bases, with 19 bases remaining between them. This CDR3 contains 16 residues. The CDR3, as DNA: TGTGCCAGTAGTACATGGGACGGACCCCGGAGCAATGAGCAGTTCTTC. Translated, it gives CASSTWDGPRSNEQFF. Full variable domain (outside the CDR3, taken from reference TRBV19 and TRBJ2-1): DGGITQSPKYLFRKEGQNVTLSCEQNLNHDAMYWYRQDPGQGLRLIYYSQIVNDFQKGDIAEGYSVSREKKESFPLTVTSAQKNPTAFYLCASSTWDGPRSNEQFFGPGTRLTVL.

The rearrangement uses TRBV7-9 and TRBJ2-7; D is perhaps TRBD2 (5 bases). In germline, CDR1 is SEHNR, CDR2 FQNEAQ (reference sequence). V lost 0 bases to trimming and J lost 3 bases, with 9 bases between them. The CDR3 consists of 14 residues. The CDR3 spells CASSLAPGIYEQYF. The CDR3 DNA is TGTGCCAGCAGCTTAGCGCCGGGAATCTACGAGCAGTACTTC.

The J gene is TRBJ2-1, the V gene TRBV27; 7 bases agree with TRBD1. V shed 8 bases and J 5 bases; nucleotides not matched to a gene: 12. Germline CDR1 MNHEY, CDR2 SMNVEV (reference sequence). The CDR3 totals 15 residues. The CDR3 protein is CASFANPGTDNEQFF. Here the CDR3 DNA reads TGTGCCAGCTTTGCCAACCCCGGGACAGACAATGAGCAGTTCTTC.

The chain has TRBV12-3 or TRBV12-4 and TRBJ1-1; perhaps TRBD1 as D (6 bases). The germline V and J ends were trimmed by 4 bases and 6 bases, with 15 bases remaining between them. The CDR3 length is 14 residues. The CDR3 nucleotides are TGTGCCAGCAGTTCCCGCTGGGACACAGCTGAAGCTTTCTTT. This sequence encodes CASSSRWDTAEAFF.

Regarding this clonotype: The junction does not match germline at one end; this may be a read error. The chain carries TRBV29-1 and TRBJ2-3; weak D call: TRBD2 (5 bases). The CDR3 is made up of 15 amino acids. CDR1 and CDR2 (germline): SQVTM, ANQGSEA. The CDR3 coding sequence is TGCAGCGGTCGGGATTTTATGGTTAGCACGGATACGCAGTATTTT. Amino acids: CSGRDFMVSTDTQYF.

This chain connects TRBV20-1 to TRBJ2-6; D is undetermined. With 0 bases removed from V and 2 bases from J, the gap between germline ends came to 14 bases. The CDR3 runs to 17 residues. Germline V gene sequence: CDR1 DFQATT, CDR2 SNEGSKA (reference sequence). In nucleotides, the CDR3 is TGCAGTGCTAGAGATCTGCTCCAAGGTCCTGGGGCCAACGTCCTGACTTTC. Translating gives CSARDLLQGPGANVLTF.

The J gene is TRBJ1-2, the V gene TRBV5-1, with 9 bases lining up with TRBD1. The CDR3 is 17 residues long. CDR1 is SGHRS, CDR2 YFSETQ, per germline. V lost 1 base and J lost 1; bases outside the gene matches: 8. CDR3 nucleotide sequence: TGCGCCAGCAGCTTGACGACCGGGACAGGGAATAACTATGGCTACACCTTC. Translated, it gives CASSLTTGTGNNYGYTF.

The chain recombines TRBV29-1 with TRBJ2-2; no clear D. The germline V and J ends were trimmed by 2 bases and 5 bases, with 6 bases remaining between them. This CDR3 has 12 residues. Germline CDR1 SQVTM, CDR2 ANQGSEA. The CDR3 region is CSVELPTGELFF. CDR3 bases: TGCAGCGTTGAATTACCGACCGGGGAGCTGTTTTTT.

The V gene is TRBV4-2, the J gene TRBJ2-1; D might be TRBD2 (5 bases). Germline lookup yields CDR1 LGHNA and CDR2 YNFKEQ. The CDR3 contains 17 residues. The V and J ends lost 0 bases and 0 bases respectively, with 12 bases between them. CDR3 sequence reads: CASSQDESDFSYNEQFF. CDR3 in DNA: TGTGCCAGCAGCCAAGATGAATCGGACTTCTCCTACAATGAGCAGTTCTTC.